Below, 29 T cell receptor beta chains from the same sample are listed, as sequenced in a study of spatial heterogeneity in lung cancer. Study-wide results and caveats: Expanded alpha and beta TCR counts within tumors tracked tumor mutation counts.

TCRdb re-analysed the 5' RACE reads in MiXCR, keeping a single row per CDR3 protein. The table records 8,000 to 9,500 distinct CDR3 sequences, 2.9% of them present only once. These receptors' targets are unknown. As to time point: sample taken at primary tumor resection. The sequences come from lung tumor tissue, collected at surgery. Receptors originate from a male donor with early-stage non-small cell lung cancer.

This clonotype was counted at least ten times. This chain joins TRBV6-2 or TRBV6-3 and TRBJ1-1, with TRBD1 identical over 9 bases. Per the germline V gene, CDR1 is MNHEY and CDR2 is SVGEGT. This CDR3 is 15 amino acids long. J was trimmed by 4 bases and V by 5 bases; bases with no gene match: 8. CDR3 coding DNA: TGTGCCAGCAGTCCTTTTGGACAGGGGAGCACTGAAGCTTTCTTT. Its protein product is CASSPFGQGSTEAFF.

This clonotype was observed many times. This chain links TRBV28 with TRBJ2-1, with D possibly matching TRBD2 (6 bases). CDR1 is MDHEN and CDR2 is SYDVKM in the germline V gene. V lost 7 bases and J 1 base, leaving 17 bases between the germline ends. CDR3 length: 16 amino acids. The CDR3 region has the DNA TGTGCCAGCACCTACCCCGGGACTCCGTCCTACAATGAGCAGTTCTTC. Its translation: CASTYPGTPSYNEQFF.

This clonotype came up many times. The V and J genes are TRBV20-1 and TRBJ2-3; 12 nucleotides match TRBD2. J lost 6 bases, V lost 3 bases, and 10 bases had no gene match. CDR1 DFQATT and CDR2 SNEGSKA come from the germline V gene (reference sequence). The CDR3 is 16 residues long. The CDR3 reads CSARALAGGTWDTQYF. The CDR3 DNA reads TGCAGTGCTAGGGCTCTAGCGGGGGGGACCTGGGATACGCAGTATTTT.

This clonotype was found many times. The chain links TRBV19 to TRBJ1-1; the D gene is possibly TRBD1 (5 bases). The CDR3 covers 16 residues. Trimming shortened V by 3 bases and J by 0 bases, and 14 bases separated the two germline ends. CDR1 LNHDA and CDR2 SQIVND come from the germline V gene (reference sequence). The CDR3 DNA follows: TGTGCCAGTAGTATGGTCTGGGGGATAGTGAACACTGAAGCTTTCTTT. The encoded protein is CASSMVWGIVNTEAFF.

This clonotype was detected ten times or more. The rearrangement links TRBV7-6 to TRBJ2-1; D might be TRBD1 or TRBD2, each matching 6 bases. V was pared by 4 bases and J by 0 bases, with 16 bases between. The CDR3 extends over 17 amino acids. CDR1 and CDR2 (germline): SGHVS, FNYEAQ. The CDR3 DNA reads as TGTGCCAGCAGCTCCAACGGGGGCACCCGCTCCTACAATGAGCAGTTCTTC. Residues: CASSSNGGTRSYNEQFF.

This clonotype is labeled as medium-sized. The chain combines TRBV20-1 with TRBJ2-1; TRBD1 is a possible D gene (5 bases). CDR1 and CDR2 (germline): DFQATT, SNEGSKA (reference sequence). Deletions cut 4 bases from V and 7 bases from J, with 17 bases between. The CDR3 spans 14 residues. For the CDR3, the DNA is TGCAGTGCTATCCGAGGACATGAGCTGAATGAGCAGTTCTTC. Translation gives CSAIRGHELNEQFF.

This clonotype was counted at least ten times. This rearrangement joins TRBV14 to TRBJ2-7; 9 bases are a match to TRBD1. Trimming removed 5 bases from V and 1 base from J; junction bases left unmatched: 6. CDR3 length: 15 amino acids. Germline values: CDR1 SGHDN, CDR2 FVKESK. Here the CDR3 DNA reads TGTGCCAGCAGCTACACAGGGGGCGTTTCCTACGAGCAGTACTTC. Its protein product is CASSYTGGVSYEQYF.

This clonotype was counted many times. The rearrangement uses TRBV25-1 and TRBJ1-1, with D unclear. The CDR3 length is 14 residues. V lost 4 bases and J lost 1, with 10 bases in between. The germline V gene has CDR1 MGHDK and CDR2 SYGVNS. The CDR3 DNA sequence: TGTGCCAGCAGTGCACGGACGGGGAACACTGAAGCTTTCTTT. Protein sequence: CASSARTGNTEAFF.

This clonotype was recorded many times. This chain links TRBV12-3 or TRBV12-4 with TRBJ2-1; 7 nucleotides align to TRBD2. The length of the CDR3 is 16 residues. Trimming took 6 bases from V and 1 from J; bases not matched to a gene: 9. The CDR3 coding sequence is TGTGCCAGCAGGCCAAACGTGGGGGGGTCCTACAATGAGCAGTTCTTC. Its translation is CASRPNVGGSYNEQFF.

There are many counts of this clonotype. The chain is built from TRBV2 and TRBJ1-1, with 9 bases fitting TRBD1. Trimming cost V 6 bases and J 4 bases; bases outside gene matches: 6. This CDR3 is built from 14 residues. Germline CDR1 SNHLY, CDR2 FYNNEI. This CDR3 is CASSEWTGATEAFF. The CDR3 DNA reads as TGTGCCAGCAGCGAGTGGACAGGGGCCACTGAAGCTTTCTTT.

This clonotype was recorded many times. The chain uses TRBV20-1 and TRBJ2-3; D is perhaps TRBD2 (5 bases). CDR1 is DFQATT and CDR2 is SNEGSKA in the germline V gene (reference sequence). This CDR3 spans 14 amino acids. V lost 5 bases and J lost 0, with 12 bases in between. The CDR3 sequence is CSAEPGRSTDTQYF. DNA for the CDR3: TGCAGTGCTGAACCGGGAAGGAGCACAGATACGCAGTATTTT.

This chain uses TRBV7-6 with TRBJ2-3; 10 bases fit TRBD2. The germline gives CDR1 SGHVS, CDR2 FNYEAQ. The J segment lost 6 bases and the V segment lost 5 bases, leaving 11 bases of the junction unmatched. This CDR3 has 16 amino acids. The DNA of the CDR3 is TGTGCCAGCAGCAACCCAGGCACTAGCGGGGAGGATACGCAGTATTTT. This sequence encodes CASSNPGTSGEDTQYF.

This clonotype has ten or more counts. The gene calls are TRBV30 and TRBJ2-2, with unresolved D. This CDR3 is built from 13 residues. CDR1 and CDR2 (germline): GTSNPN, SVGIG (reference sequence). V was pared by 5 bases and J by 6 bases, with 13 bases between. CDR3 in DNA: TGTGCCTGGGGCCGTTTCGAGTCCGGGGAGCTGTTTTTT. This gives the protein CAWGRFESGELFF.

The chain is built from TRBV18 and TRBJ1-2; D is unclear. CDR1 is KGHSH and CDR2 is LQKENI in the germline V gene. This CDR3 region has 16 residues. Trimming took off 1 base at V and 0 bases at J, with 12 bases between the two ends. CDR3 amino acids: CASSPLRVTANYGYTF. For the CDR3, the DNA is TGTGCCAGCTCACCACTTCGGGTTACAGCTAACTATGGCTACACCTTC.

This clonotype was recorded many times. Here the CDR3 DNA reads TGCAGCGTTGAAGGAGGGGGCGGGTACGAGCAGTACTTC. It codes for CSVEGGGGYEQYF. The chain combines TRBV29-1 with TRBJ2-7, with 7 positions matching TRBD1. Germline V CDR1 and CDR2: SQVTM, ANQGSEA. This CDR3 spans 13 amino acids. V lost 1 base and J lost 4; bases outside the gene matches: 4.

This clonotype was seen many times. The chain combines TRBV18 with TRBJ2-2; D possibly corresponds to TRBD2 (6 bases). The CDR3 runs 17 residues. Trimming removed 3 bases from V and 4 bases from J, with 18 bases in between. In germline, CDR1 is KGHSH, CDR2 LQKENI. The CDR3 loop reads CASSPYRGGAGTGELFF. CDR3 DNA: TGTGCCAGCTCACCGTACCGAGGAGGGGCTGGCACCGGGGAGCTGTTTTTT.

This clonotype appeared many times. This rearrangement joins TRBV6-6 to TRBJ2-3; possible D gene TRBD2, 5 bases. Germline V gives CDR1 MNHNY, CDR2 SVGAGI (reference sequence). The CDR3 totals 16 residues. V was cut by 5 bases and J by 1 base, with 16 bases left in between. The CDR3 DNA is TGTGCCAGCAGTGGGTCTTCAAGGCGGGGCACAGATACGCAGTATTTT. Amino acids: CASSGSSRRGTDTQYF.

Within the sample, this clonotype is medium-sized. The chain combines TRBV12-3 or TRBV12-4 with TRBJ2-1, with 7 bases lining up with TRBD1. Trimming at V came to 4 bases and at J to 10 bases, leaving 4 bases not matched to a gene. The CDR3 extends over 12 amino acids. The CDR3 region has the DNA TGTGCCAGCAGTTCAACAGGGGTCGAGCAGTTCTTC. Encoded protein: CASSSTGVEQFF.

Many counts were recorded for this clonotype. The chain is built from TRBV2 and TRBJ2-1, with TRBD1 identical over 9 bases. This CDR3 has 14 amino acids. Losses at the gene ends were 8 bases for V and 7 bases for J; bases not matched to a gene: 9. The germline gives CDR1 SNHLY, CDR2 FYNNEI. CDR3: CASFGQGSSNEQFF. CDR3 bases: TGTGCCAGCTTTGGACAGGGGTCGAGTAATGAGCAGTTCTTC.

Many counts were recorded for this clonotype. This rearrangement joins TRBV4-1 to TRBJ2-2; D gene ambiguous. The V and J ends lost 0 bases and 6 bases respectively, with 8 bases between them. CDR3 size: 14 residues. Germline V lookup: CDR1 MGHRA, CDR2 YSYEKL. The DNA for the CDR3 is TGCGCCAGCAGCCAAGAAATGGGGTCCGGGGAGCTGTTTTTT. This gives the protein CASSQEMGSGELFF.

This clonotype occurred many times. The gene calls are TRBV28 and TRBJ2-3; TRBD1 might be the D (6 bases). The CDR3 contains 17 residues. Germline V gene lookup returns CDR1 MDHEN and CDR2 SYDVKM. The ends were cut back, 8 bases at V and 3 bases at J, with 24 bases in the middle. This chain's CDR3 is CASQPGWRQAETDTQYF. DNA for the CDR3: TGTGCCAGCCAGCCAGGTTGGAGACAGGCAGAAACAGATACGCAGTATTTT.

By share of the sample, this clonotype is medium-sized. This chain joins TRBV20-1 and TRBJ1-1, with 8 bases matching TRBD1. The CDR3 has 15 residues. Germline V lookup: CDR1 DFQATT, CDR2 SNEGSKA (reference sequence). V trimming: 4 bases; J trimming: 1 base; junction bases outside the gene matches: 8. The CDR3 sequence is CSAKAPRGQNTEAFF. CDR3 nucleotides: TGCAGTGCTAAAGCCCCCAGGGGGCAGAACACTGAAGCTTTCTTT.

This clonotype is medium-sized in the sample. The V call is TRBV14, the J call TRBJ2-7; either TRBD1 or TRBD2 may fit D (5 bases each). The ends were cut back, 1 base at V and 4 bases at J, with 14 bases in the middle. Germline assignment: CDR1 SGHDN and CDR2 FVKESK. This CDR3 spans 15 amino acids. CDR3 sequence: CASSQGHGATYEQYF. CDR3 sequence (DNA): TGTGCCAGCAGCCAAGGACACGGGGCCACATACGAGCAGTACTTC.

This clonotype was observed many times. The junction departs from the called germline gene at one end, perhaps through a read error. The chain is built from TRBV5-1 and TRBJ2-7; D is tentatively TRBD1 or TRBD2 (5 bases each). CDR3 length: 15 amino acids. Germline-derived CDR1 and CDR2 are SGHRS and YFSETQ. CDR3 loop: CVSSLDGTAAYEQYF. The CDR3 DNA sequence: TGCGTCAGCAGCTTGGACGGGACGGCCGCCTACGAGCAGTACTTC.

This clonotype was recorded many times. The CDR3 DNA reads as TGCAGCGTTCATGTCCGGCAGGCGATCTCCTACGAGCAGTACTTC. Translating gives CSVHVRQAISYEQYF. V and J are TRBV29-1 and TRBJ2-7; the D is unclear. Looked up from germline, CDR1 is SQVTM and CDR2 is ANQGSEA. The V end lost 5 bases, the J end lost 0 bases, and 17 bases lay between the germline ends. The CDR3 loop spans 15 amino acids.

This clonotype has a handful of counts. The chain has TRBV27 and TRBJ2-7; D unclear. V was trimmed by 5 bases and J by 0 bases, leaving 14 bases between them. CDR3 length: 15 amino acids. Germline V CDR1 and CDR2: MNHEY, SMNVEV (reference sequence). This CDR3 is CASSPGRRLSYEQYF. The CDR3 bases are TGTGCCAGCAGTCCCGGCCGACGGCTCTCCTACGAGCAGTACTTC.

This clonotype was detected ten times or more. The V gene is TRBV15, the J gene TRBJ1-6; D ambiguous. V was trimmed by 0 bases and J by 0 bases, leaving 18 bases between them. Per germline, CDR1 LNHNV and CDR2 YYDKDF (reference sequence). This CDR3 has 20 amino acids. The DNA of the CDR3 is TGTGCCACCAGCAGAGATCCCCCTAGGGCTTCGAGCTCCTATAATTCACCCCTCCACTTT. Translating gives CATSRDPPRASSSYNSPLHF.

This clonotype is medium-sized (0.01 to 0.1%) in the sample. V is TRBV4-2 and J is TRBJ1-4; the D is unclear. Trimming pared 3 bases from V and 10 bases from J, leaving 21 bases between. This CDR3 contains 16 residues. CDR1 is LGHNA, CDR2 YNFKEQ, per germline. CDR3 coding DNA: TGTGCCAGCAGCCACAAAGCCATGCAACAGACCCGAAAACTGTTTTTT. It encodes CASSHKAMQQTRKLFF.

Ten or more counts support this clonotype. The chain is built from TRBV3-1 and TRBJ1-6; 11 nucleotides agree with TRBD1. CDR1 is LGHDT and CDR2 is YNNKEL in the germline V gene (reference sequence). The CDR3 has 17 residues. V lost 4 bases to trimming and J lost 0 bases; unmatched junction nucleotides: 2. The CDR3 DNA reads as TGTGCCAGCAGCCCGGGGACAGGGGGCTCCTATAATTCACCCCTCCACTTT. This encodes CASSPGTGGSYNSPLHF.